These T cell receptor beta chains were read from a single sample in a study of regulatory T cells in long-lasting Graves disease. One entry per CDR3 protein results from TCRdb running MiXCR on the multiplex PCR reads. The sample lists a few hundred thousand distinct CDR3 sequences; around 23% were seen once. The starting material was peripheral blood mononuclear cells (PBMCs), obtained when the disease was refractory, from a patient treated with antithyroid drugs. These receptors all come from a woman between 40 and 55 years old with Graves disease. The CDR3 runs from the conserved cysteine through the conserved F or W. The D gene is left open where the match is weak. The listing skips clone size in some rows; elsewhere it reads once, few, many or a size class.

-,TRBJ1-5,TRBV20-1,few,TGCAGTGCTAGAGCCGGCCCAGGGTTCCAGCCCCAGCATTTT,CSARAGPGFQPQHF
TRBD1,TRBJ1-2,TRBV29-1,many,TGCAGCTGTAATCCTTGGGGACAGGGGCTTGGCTACACCTTC,CSCNPWGQGLGYTF
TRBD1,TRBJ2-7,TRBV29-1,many,TGCAGCGCCGGACAGGCCTACGAGCAGTACTTC,CSAGQAYEQYF
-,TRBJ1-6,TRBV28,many,TGTGCCATTCTGAAGGGGAGCTCCTATAATTCACCCCTCCACTTT,CAILKGSSYNSPLHF
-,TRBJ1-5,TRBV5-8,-,TGTGCCAGCAGCTCCTACAGTAGGACAGAAAGCAATCAGCCCCAGCATTTT,CASSSYSRTESNQPQHF
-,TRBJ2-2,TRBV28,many,TGTGCCAGCAGCCTTGTCCCCGGGGAGCTGTTTTTT,CASSLVPGELFF
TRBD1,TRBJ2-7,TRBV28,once,TGTGCCAGCAGCCGCCGGGACAGGGCATACGAGCAGTACTTC,CASSRRDRAYEQYF
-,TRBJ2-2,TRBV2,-,TGTGCCAGCATGAGGGAATTGAACACCGGGGAGCTGTTTTTT,CASMRELNTGELFF
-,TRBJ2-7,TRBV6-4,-,TGTGCCAGCAGTGATGCCCGCCTAGCGATACCGCTTGGGTACGAGCAGTACTTC,CASSDARLAIPLGYEQYF
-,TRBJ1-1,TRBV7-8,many,TGTGCCAGCAGCACAAGGACACTGAACACTGAAGCTTTCTTT,CASSTRTLNTEAFF
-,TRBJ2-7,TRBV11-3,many,TGTGCCAGCAGCCCCCCAAGCTCCTACGAGCAGTACTTC,CASSPPSSYEQYF
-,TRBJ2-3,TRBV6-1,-,TGTGCCAGCAGTGAAGAAGGCAGGGGCACAGATACGCAGTATTTT,CASSEEGRGTDTQYF
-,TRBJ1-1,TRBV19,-,TGTGCCAGTAGTATAGATGTGAACACTGAAGCTTTCTTT,CASSIDVNTEAFF
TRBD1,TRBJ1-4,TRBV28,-,TGTGCCAGCAGCCCTTCCGGGACAGGGGGTGAAAAACTGTTTTTT,CASSPSGTGGEKLFF
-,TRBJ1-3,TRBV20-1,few,TGCAGTGCTAGTATGGGGGAGCACACCATATATTTT,CSASMGEHTIYF
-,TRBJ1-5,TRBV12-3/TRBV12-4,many,TGTGCCAGCAGTTTTAGCCGGGGCCCCCAGCATTTT,CASSFSRGPQHF
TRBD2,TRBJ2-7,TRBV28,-,TGTGCCAGCAGTTTATTGGGACTAGCGGCGGGAGCCGAGCAGTACTTC,CASSLLGLAAGAEQYF